The next 27 T cell receptor beta chains were all read from a single sample in a study of T-cell memory formation after mild COVID-19. TCRdb passed the 5' RACE reads through MiXCR, listing each CDR3 protein once. This sample yields over 500,000 distinct CDR3 sequences, of which approximately 15% are seen a single time; about 8.6% belongs to the top ten. Sequenced material: PBMCs or a T cell subset sorted from them (not recorded which). Every receptor here comes from an adult woman who had mild COVID-19 (a few samples of this study predate the infection). Cell type and time point are not known.

This clonotype was detected only a few times. The rearrangement joins TRBV27 to TRBJ1-2; a possible D gene is TRBD1 (6 bases). The germline V gene has CDR1 MNHEY and CDR2 SMNVEV (reference sequence). The CDR3 has 14 residues. V dropped 0 bases and J dropped 8 bases, with 13 bases sitting between them. The CDR3 region is CASSLSTGINGYTF. For the CDR3, the DNA is TGTGCCAGCAGTTTATCGACAGGAATAAACGGCTACACCTTC.

The chain couples TRBV12-3 or TRBV12-4 to TRBJ1-6; 7 bases agree with TRBD1. The V segment lost 6 bases and the J segment 9 bases; nucleotides outside the gene matches: 11. The CDR3 is 15 residues long. The CDR3 DNA sequence: TGTGCCAGCAGCCCAACACAGGGGACCTTTTCACCCCTCCACTTT. Amino acids: CASSPTQGTFSPLHF.

The rearrangement uses TRBV29-1 and TRBJ2-2; tentative D call: TRBD1 (6 bases). The germline V and J ends were trimmed by 3 bases and 3 bases, with 8 bases remaining between them. This CDR3 has 13 amino acids. CDR1 and CDR2 (germline): SQVTM, ANQGSEA. The CDR3 DNA is TGCAGCGTTGACCCAGGGGACACCGGGGAGCTGTTTTTT. Protein sequence: CSVDPGDTGELFF.

The sample holds a few counts of this clonotype. The chain uses TRBV12-3 or TRBV12-4 and TRBJ2-1; D perhaps matches TRBD2 (6 bases). This CDR3 is built from 18 residues. V dropped 2 bases and J dropped 2 bases, with 19 bases sitting between them. The CDR3, as DNA: TGTGCCAGCAGTTTATGGGCTCTTGGGGGGTCGACCTACAATGAGCAGTTCTTC. Protein sequence: CASSLWALGGSTYNEQFF.

The chain employs TRBV2 and TRBJ1-1; unclear D gene. Germline CDR1 is SNHLY and CDR2 is FYNNEI. CDR3 length: 15 amino acids. Trimming left V 5 bases short and J 3 bases short, with 16 bases between. CDR3 sequence reads: CASSPLWYGDTEAFF. Here the CDR3 DNA reads TGTGCCAGCAGTCCCCTCTGGTACGGGGACACTGAAGCTTTCTTT.

This clonotype has just a few counts. J is TRBJ2-7 and V is TRBV19, with 7 bases that match TRBD1. This CDR3 has 14 amino acids. The ends lost 1 base at V and 3 bases at J; junction bases unmatched: 3. CDR1 is LNHDA and CDR2 is SQIVND in the germline V gene (reference sequence). The DNA of the CDR3 is TGTGCCAGTAGTATAGGACAGGGATTCTACGAGCAGTACTTC. This encodes CASSIGQGFYEQYF.

The chain employs TRBV12-3 or TRBV12-4 and TRBJ1-1; D uncertain. The CDR3 consists of 13 residues. V shed 4 bases and J shed 7 bases, with 13 bases lying between them. The chain's CDR3 is CASSSTRTLEAFF. CDR3 in DNA: TGTGCCAGCAGTTCCACGCGGACCCTTGAAGCTTTCTTT.

This clonotype occurred a few times. This chain uses TRBV7-2 with TRBJ2-1; 13 bases align to TRBD2. V trimming: 5 bases; J trimming: 3 bases; junction bases outside the gene matches: 4. This CDR3 spans 16 amino acids. The germline CDR1 and CDR2 sequences are SGHTA and FQGNSA. CDR3 coding DNA: TGTGCCAGCAGCCAGGGACTAGCGGGATTCTACAATGAGCAGTTCTTC. This translates into CASSQGLAGFYNEQFF.

The chain employs TRBV4-1 and TRBJ1-4; no definite D call. The CDR3 is 12 residues long. V was clipped by 1 base and J by 6 bases, with 3 bases between them. Germline CDR1 reads MGHRA; CDR2 reads YSYEKL. The CDR3 spells CASSQAYEKLFF. CDR3 DNA sequence: TGCGCCAGCAGCCAAGCCTATGAAAAACTGTTTTTT.

This chain uses TRBV9 with TRBJ2-3; 8 bases agree with TRBD2. Germline CDR1 SGDLS, CDR2 YYNGEE. The CDR3 length is 15 residues. V lost 0 bases and J lost 6; bases outside the gene matches: 6. The DNA of the CDR3 is TGTGCCAGCAGCGTAGAGGGGACTAGATGGGATACGCAGTATTTT. Translated, it gives CASSVEGTRWDTQYF.

V and J are TRBV25-1 and TRBJ2-7, with D perhaps TRBD1 (6 bases). V was cut by 5 bases and J by 2 bases, with 13 bases left in between. CDR3 length: 14 amino acids. Germline loops: CDR1 MGHDK, CDR2 SYGVNS. CDR3 sequence reads: CASSSRQVPYEQYF. CDR3 sequence (DNA): TGTGCCAGCAGTAGCCGACAGGTCCCCTACGAGCAGTACTTC.

This clonotype showed up many times. This chain joins TRBV20-1 and TRBJ1-5, with D uncertain. From germline, CDR1 is DFQATT and CDR2 SNEGSKA (reference sequence). The V end lost 4 bases, the J end lost 7 bases, and 11 bases lay between the germline ends. The CDR3 length is 12 residues. The CDR3 here is CSATGSTQPQHF. CDR3 sequence (DNA): TGCAGTGCTACCGGGAGCACGCAGCCCCAGCATTTT.

The rearrangement joins TRBV12-3 or TRBV12-4 to TRBJ2-5; D ambiguous. Trimming removed 7 bases from V and 7 bases from J, with 16 bases in between. The CDR3 covers 13 residues. CDR3 in amino acids: CASTLTLSGTQYF. The CDR3 DNA is TGTGCCAGCACCCTTACCCTATCCGGGACCCAGTACTTC.

There are a few counts of this clonotype. The gene calls are TRBV24-1 and TRBJ2-3; D gene ambiguous. Germline CDR1 reads KGHDR; CDR2 reads SFDVKD. The CDR3 is 14 residues long. Trimming removed 1 base at V and 6 bases at J, with 10 bases between. CDR3: CATSDFRTMDTQYF. The CDR3 bases are TGTGCCACCAGTGATTTCCGGACGATGGATACGCAGTATTTT.

The chain employs TRBV12-3 or TRBV12-4 and TRBJ1-6; D is unresolved. Trimming removed 6 bases at V and 5 bases at J, with 11 bases between. The CDR3 length is 14 residues. This CDR3 is CASSSGLHNSPLHF. In DNA form, the CDR3 reads TGTGCCAGCAGCTCGGGCCTCCATAATTCACCCCTCCACTTT.

This clonotype has only a few counts. This chain connects TRBV4-1 to TRBJ2-5; D might be TRBD1 (6 bases). CDR1 and CDR2 (germline): MGHRA, YSYEKL. The CDR3 loop spans 14 amino acids. V was shortened by 0 bases and J by 7 bases, with 12 bases between the two germline ends. CDR3 bases: TGCGCCAGCAGCCAAGAAGACAGGTTGTGGACCCAGTACTTC. Its protein product is CASSQEDRLWTQYF.

This sequence joins TRBV30 and TRBJ2-5; D remains unclear. The CDR3 runs to 14 residues. In germline, CDR1 is GTSNPN, CDR2 SVGIG (reference sequence). The V gene lost 2 bases and the J gene lost 2 bases, with 12 bases spanning the gap. CDR3 sequence reads: CAWSLAERQETQYF. In DNA form, the CDR3 reads TGTGCCTGGAGTCTGGCCGAACGTCAAGAGACCCAGTACTTC.

The rearrangement uses TRBV11-2 and TRBJ2-1, with 9 bases fitting TRBD2. The germline V gene has CDR1 SGHAT and CDR2 FQNNGV. V trimming: 4 bases; J trimming: 15 bases; junction bases outside the gene matches: 10. CDR3 length equals 13 residues. CDR3 amino acids: CASSSLAGFDRFF. CDR3 coding DNA: TGTGCCAGCAGCTCTCTAGCGGGATTCGATCGGTTCTTC.

The chain uses TRBV4-2 and TRBJ1-4, with a weak D call TRBD1 (5 bases). CDR1 and CDR2 (germline): LGHNA, YNFKEQ. This CDR3 contains 16 residues. The V end lost 0 bases, the J end lost 4 bases, and 12 bases lay between the germline ends. CDR3 nucleotides: TGTGCCAGCAGCCAAGAGGGGGGAAACGGTAATGAAAAACTGTTTTTT. Amino acid sequence: CASSQEGGNGNEKLFF.

This clonotype was counted between two and nine times. The chain couples TRBV6-5 to TRBJ2-5; perhaps D is TRBD1 or TRBD2 (5 bases each). With 0 bases removed from V and 4 bases from J, the gap between germline ends came to 12 bases. CDR3 length equals 15 residues. Germline loops: CDR1 MNHEY, CDR2 SVGAGI. This CDR3 is CASSYSWGAGETQYF. The CDR3 DNA sequence: TGTGCCAGCAGTTACTCGTGGGGCGCGGGAGAGACCCAGTACTTC.

This clonotype showed up just a few times. J is TRBJ1-6 and V is TRBV4-3; D is unclear. The V end was cut by 0 bases, the J end by 7 bases, with 10 bases between. The CDR3 contains 15 residues. Germline-derived CDR1 and CDR2 are LGHNA and YSLEER. This CDR3 reads CASSQDLAANSPLHF. DNA for the CDR3: TGCGCCAGCAGCCAAGATCTCGCCGCAAATTCACCCCTCCACTTT.

The chain has TRBV7-2 and TRBJ1-5; D gene ambiguous. This CDR3 has 17 residues. The V end was cut by 1 base, the J end by 5 bases, with 18 bases between. Germline values: CDR1 SGHTA, CDR2 FQGNSA. As DNA, the CDR3 is TGTGCCAGCAGCTTAGGAGGATCACCGCGCTACGATCAGCCCCAGCATTTT. Protein product: CASSLGGSPRYDQPQHF. Combining the CDR3 with reference TRBV7-2 and TRBJ1-5 gives the whole variable domain GAGVSQSPSNKVTEKGKDVELRCDPISGHTALYWYRQSLGQGLEFLIYFQGNSAPDKSGLPSDRFSAERTGGSVSTLTIQRTQQEDSAVYLCASSLGGSPRYDQPQHFGDGTRLSIL.

V is TRBV5-1 and J is TRBJ2-5; maybe TRBD1 (6 bases). The length of the CDR3 is 14 residues. The germline V gene encodes CDR1 SGHRS and CDR2 YFSETQ. V lost 4 bases, J lost 4 bases, and 14 bases lay in between. The CDR3 region is CASSNTGTLETQYF. CDR3 nucleotide sequence: TGCGCCAGCAGCAATACCGGGACACTAGAGACCCAGTACTTC.

This clonotype was found a few times. The chain carries TRBV29-1 and TRBJ2-7; TRBD1 agrees at 8 bases. The CDR3 is made up of 14 amino acids. In germline, CDR1 is SQVTM, CDR2 ANQGSEA. J lost 1 base, V lost 6 bases, and 8 bases had no gene match. CDR3 residues: CSVAGTGVSYEQYF. For the CDR3, the DNA is TGCAGCGTAGCCGGGACAGGCGTTTCCTACGAGCAGTACTTC.

This clonotype was observed a handful of times. The V call is TRBV6-5, the J call TRBJ2-5; the D gene could be TRBD1 or TRBD2 (5 bases each). V lost 5 bases and J lost 3, with 16 bases in between. Germline assignment: CDR1 MNHEY and CDR2 SVGAGI. The CDR3 extends over 15 amino acids. This CDR3 is CASSTSGVREETQYF. CDR3 sequence (DNA): TGTGCCAGCAGTACCTCCGGGGTCAGGGAAGAGACCCAGTACTTC.

This rearrangement joins TRBV4-1 to TRBJ1-4; the match to TRBD1 covers 8 bases. The junction had 14 bases not matched to a gene; V was cut back by 3 bases and J by 8 bases. Germline V gene lookup returns CDR1 MGHRA and CDR2 YSYEKL. This CDR3 region has 17 residues. In DNA form, the CDR3 reads TGCGCCAGCAGCCACACCCGGGGACAGGTGCGGGTCGAAAAACTGTTTTTT. Translated: CASSHTRGQVRVEKLFF.

The chain combines TRBV24-1 with TRBJ2-3, with a weak D call TRBD1 (5 bases). V lost 3 bases to trimming and J lost 4 bases, with 16 bases between them. The CDR3 covers 16 residues. The germline V gene encodes CDR1 KGHDR and CDR2 SFDVKD. CDR3 sequence (DNA): TGTGCCACCAGTGATCCGCAGGGCAGCTTCGCAGATACGCAGTATTTT. Translated, it gives CATSDPQGSFADTQYF.